The 9 T cell receptor beta chains below come from one sample, sequenced in a study of blood T cell repertoires in COVID-19. Method: immunoSEQ multiplex PCR; TCRdb's copy keeps in-frame clones and lacks some. Here the sample spans 150,000 to 200,000 clones, roughly 90% being singletons. The sequenced sample was PBMCs or T cells enriched from blood (not recorded which). Every receptor here comes from a woman aged 25 to 39 who had recovered from COVID-19.

The chain combines TRBV30 with TRBJ1-2; TRBD1 might be the D (6 bases). CDR3 length equals 13 residues. Trimming cost V 6 bases and J 5 bases, with 16 bases left between them. In germline, CDR1 is GTSNPN, CDR2 SVGIG (reference sequence). The CDR3, as DNA: TGTGCCTGCTCCGGGAACAGGGTTTATGGCTACACCTTC. This codes for CACSGNRVYGYTF.

This clone was recorded only once. The chain uses TRBV11-3 and TRBJ2-1; perhaps TRBD2 as D (6 bases). Trimming removed 1 base at V and 0 bases at J, with 13 bases between. The CDR3 spans 17 residues. CDR1 and CDR2 from the germline V gene are SGHNT and YENEEA. The CDR3 protein is CASSLGRAVSSYNEQFF. The CDR3 DNA reads TGTGCCAGCAGCTTAGGGAGGGCGGTCAGCTCCTACAATGAGCAGTTCTTC.

The sample holds one count of this clone. V usage is TRBV27 and J usage is TRBJ2-1; tentative D call: TRBD1 (5 bases). V lost 1 base, J lost 8 bases, and 21 bases lay in between. The V gene's germline CDR1 is MNHEY and CDR2 SMNVEV (reference sequence). CDR3 length: 17 amino acids. This chain's CDR3 is CASSLLTRVGPWDEQFF. DNA of the CDR3: TGTGCCAGCAGTTTATTGACCAGGGTCGGACCTTGGGATGAGCAGTTCTTC.

This clone was seen a single time. This sequence joins TRBV14 and TRBJ1-1; D uncertain. Trimming took off 6 bases at V and 1 base at J, with 9 bases between the two ends. The CDR3 is 13 amino acids. Germline V gene lookup returns CDR1 SGHDN and CDR2 FVKESK. Written as DNA, the CDR3 is TGTGCCAGCAGTAGTCTCGCGAACACTGAAGCTTTCTTT. Its protein is CASSSLANTEAFF.

The chain is built from TRBV10-2 and TRBJ2-1, with D possibly being TRBD2 (5 bases). Trimming pared 3 bases from V and 5 bases from J, leaving 14 bases between. CDR3 length: 15 residues. Per the germline V gene, CDR1 is WSHSY and CDR2 is SAAADI. CDR3 in DNA: TGCGCCAGCAGTGAAACAGCGGCTATAGACAATGAGCAGTTCTTC. It specifies CASSETAAIDNEQFF.

The CDR3 region is CASRPRWNTEAFF. The DNA of the CDR3 is TGTGCCAGCAGGCCGAGATGGAACACTGAAGCTTTCTTT. The chain couples TRBV12-3 or TRBV12-4 to TRBJ1-1; D remains ambiguous. This CDR3 is 13 amino acids long. Trimming removed 6 bases from V and 1 base from J, with 9 bases in between.

V gene TRBV5-8 combines with J gene TRBJ1-5, with 7 bases aligning to TRBD1. Germline values: CDR1 SGHTS, CDR2 YDEGEE. The CDR3 consists of 15 residues. J gave up 6 bases and V 0 bases, and 6 bases lay outside the gene matches. For the CDR3, the DNA is TGTGCCAGCAGCTTGGGCACAGGGGTAGGTCAGCCCCAGCATTTT. It translates to CASSLGTGVGQPQHF.

The genes are TRBV6-5 and TRBJ1-2, with TRBD1 identical over 8 bases. Germline V gives CDR1 MNHEY, CDR2 SVGAGI. J gave up 3 bases and V 7 bases, and 4 bases lay outside the gene matches. CDR3 length: 13 amino acids. CDR3 DNA: TGTGCCAGCACCCAGGGGGCAGACTATGGCTACACCTTC. This sequence encodes CASTQGADYGYTF.

This chain uses TRBV2 with TRBJ2-1; a possible D gene is TRBD2 (8 bases). CDR1 is SNHLY, CDR2 FYNNEI, per germline. This CDR3 contains 15 residues. V was pared by 10 bases and J by 5 bases, with 21 bases between. CDR3 in DNA: TGTGCCAATAGCAGGGGGGGTAGCGGGGACAATGAGCAGTTCTTC. The encoded protein is CANSRGGSGDNEQFF.